The rows below give T cell receptor beta chains drawn from one sample of a study of CD8 T cells in ankylosing spondylitis. TCRdb processed the 5' RACE reads anew with MiXCR; each CDR3 protein has one entry. The sample yields 150,000 to 200,000 distinct CDR3 sequences, 18% seen once. The sample taken for sequencing was blood, either unsorted or a sorted T cell fraction (not recorded which). Receptors were obtained from a male donor under 35 with ankylosing spondylitis or in good health (not recorded which). The CDR3 runs from the conserved cysteine through the conserved F or W. D genes are given only for firm matches. A row's size may be missing; if present it is once, few, many or a size class.

clone_size j_call v_call d_call cdr3_aa cdr3_nt
many TRBJ2-4 TRBV27 . CASSLSFNRAASKNIQYF TGTGCCAGCAGTTTATCGTTTAACAGGGCGGCTTCCAAAAACATTCAGTACTTC
. TRBJ1-1 TRBV5-4 . CASSLDTGRTEAFF TGTGCCAGCAGCTTGGACACAGGGAGGACTGAAGCTTTCTTT
once TRBJ2-7 TRBV25-1 TRBD2 CASSDPSSGDRYEQYF TGTGCCAGCAGTGACCCGTCTAGCGGGGACCGCTACGAGCAGTACTTC
many TRBJ2-2 TRBV24-1 . CATGRDTGELFF TGTGCCACCGGGCGCGACACCGGGGAGCTGTTTTTT
many TRBJ2-2 TRBV15 . CATRPSGGGTGELFF TGTGCCACCAGGCCTAGCGGAGGGGGGACCGGGGAGCTGTTTTTT
. TRBJ2-2 TRBV10-3 . CAIRTVATFTGMNTGELFF TGTGCCATCAGGACAGTAGCCACGTTTACAGGGATGAACACCGGGGAGCTGTTTTTT
. TRBJ1-1 TRBV29-1 . CSSNIGRNTEAFF TGCAGCTCTAACATCGGACGGAACACTGAAGCTTTCTTT
many TRBJ2-1 TRBV12-3/TRBV12-4 . CASSPRLYNEQFF TGTGCCAGCAGCCCAAGACTGTACAATGAGCAGTTCTTC
many TRBJ2-1 TRBV5-6 TRBD2 CASSPGVWREGTYNEQFF TGTGCCAGCAGCCCCGGGGTCTGGCGGGAGGGTACCTACAATGAGCAGTTCTTC
few TRBJ2-3 TRBV19 TRBD1 CASSIGQGGGDTQYF TGTGCCAGTAGTATCGGACAGGGCGGCGGAGATACGCAGTATTTT
many TRBJ2-7 TRBV7-3 TRBD2 CASSSSQFGREVYEQYF TGTGCCAGCAGCTCCTCCCAGTTTGGGAGGGAAGTTTACGAGCAGTACTTC